Below, one T cell receptor beta chain is given with its context. Its antigen specificity is not known. A commercial ELISA kit detecting HCMV-specific IgG in serum was used to determine HCMV serostatus. Ficoll density gradient centrifugation was used to isolate peripheral blood mononuclear cells from blood. CDR3 length: 16 amino acids, cysteine to phenylalanine. No DNA is given. The germline V gene yields MNHNS for CDR1 and SASEGT for CDR2. The sequencer was an Illumina HiSeq 2000. The TCR beta cDNA libraries were made using 5'RACE template switching, a step that added both a universal primer site and unique molecular identifiers. Synthesis of cDNA was primed from the TCR beta constant segment and was followed by two consecutive PCR amplification steps. The authors' pipeline ran thus. MIGEC handled demultiplexing of the reads and grouping by UMI, while MiTCR was used to assemble and quantify clonotypes. To remove erroneous sequences, TCR cDNA sequences were retained only when supported by two or more reads. The tcR package was used for downstream repertoire analysis, with clonotypes matched between fractions based on CDR3 nucleotide sequence plus V segment. VDJmatch was used to annotate antigen specificity against VDJdb, with one amino acid substitution in CDR3 permitted. Once TCRdb had reprocessed the reads, it stored one entry per CDR3 protein sequence and supplied no DNA. The V and J calls come from TCRdb's annotation, not from the publication. Per the sample table, the count is 400,000 to 550,000 distinct CDR3 sequences. The top ten hold roughly 7.2% of the sample.

This specimen comes from a study of T cells expressing NK-cell markers (dated by TCRdb to 2019 to 2021). General notes on the study: In sorted CD3+CD56+NKG2C+, CD3+CD56+NKG2C- and CD3+CD56-NKG2C+ T-cell subsets from eight or nine donors, TCR beta-chain repertoires were profiled. The eight sequenced donors were randomly selected healthy volunteers, three men and five women. Libraries were sequenced as 2 x 150 bp reads on Illumina HiSeq 2000/2500, MiSeq or NextSeq. Among the eight sequenced donors, seven were HCMV-seropositive and one was HCMV-seronegative.

Overall results and qualifications from the work: Those dominant clonotypes were again the most abundant among CD3+CD56-NKG2C+ cells in four donors, at 28.3-60.1%. In about six donors, the dominant CD3+CD56+NKG2C+ clonotypes were found to rank among the top 10 CD8+ clonotypes and to make up about 1.0-7.5% of CD8+ T cells. Whether the expanded NKG2C-expressing T cell clones were specific for HCMV antigens was left unclear.

The origin of this receptor is a woman aged 18 to 69 in good health. The chain links TRBV6-1 with TRBJ2-1; TCRdb designates TRBD1, a call that cannot be tested without DNA. Sequences were obtained from blood T cells: a sorted CD56 or NKG2C T cell subset, CD4+ or CD8+ T cells, or bulk PBMC T cells (not recorded which). The CDR3: CASSPNGAGHYNEQFF.